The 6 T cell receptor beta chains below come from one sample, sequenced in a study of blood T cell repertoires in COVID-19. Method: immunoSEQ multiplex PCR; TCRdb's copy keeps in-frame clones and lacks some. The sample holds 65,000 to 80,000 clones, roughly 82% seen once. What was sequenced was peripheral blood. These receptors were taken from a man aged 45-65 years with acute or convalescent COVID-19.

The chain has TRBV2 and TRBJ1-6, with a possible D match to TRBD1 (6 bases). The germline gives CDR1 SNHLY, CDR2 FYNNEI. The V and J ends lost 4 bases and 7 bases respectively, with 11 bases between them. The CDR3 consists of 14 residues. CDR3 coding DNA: TGTGCCAGCAGTGTAGACAGGAGGAATTCACCCCTCCACTTT. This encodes CASSVDRRNSPLHF.

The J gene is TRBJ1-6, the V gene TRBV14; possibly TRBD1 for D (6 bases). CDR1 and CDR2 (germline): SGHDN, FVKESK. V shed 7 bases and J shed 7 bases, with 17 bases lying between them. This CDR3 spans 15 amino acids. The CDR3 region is CASTSGTRGNSPLHF. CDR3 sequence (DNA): TGTGCCAGCACCTCAGGAACAAGGGGGAATTCACCCCTCCACTTT.

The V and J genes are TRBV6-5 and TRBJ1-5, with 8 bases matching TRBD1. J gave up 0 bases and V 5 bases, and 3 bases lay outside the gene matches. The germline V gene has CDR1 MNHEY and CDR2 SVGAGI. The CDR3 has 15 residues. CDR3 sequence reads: CASSRTGNSNQPQHF. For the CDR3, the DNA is TGTGCCAGCAGTCGGACAGGGAATAGCAATCAGCCCCAGCATTTT.

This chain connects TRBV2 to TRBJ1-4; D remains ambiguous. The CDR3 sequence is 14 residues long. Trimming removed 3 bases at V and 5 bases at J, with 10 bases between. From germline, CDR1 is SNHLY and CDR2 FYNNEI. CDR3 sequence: CASSEVSGNEKLFF. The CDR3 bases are TGTGCCAGCAGTGAGGTTTCGGGGAATGAAAAACTGTTTTTT.

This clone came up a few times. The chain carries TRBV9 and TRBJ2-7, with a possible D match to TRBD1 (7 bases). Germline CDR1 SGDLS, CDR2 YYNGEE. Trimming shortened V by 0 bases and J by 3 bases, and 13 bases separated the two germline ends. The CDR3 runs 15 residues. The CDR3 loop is CASSVGPGGNYEQYF. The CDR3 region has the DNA TGTGCCAGCAGCGTAGGGCCAGGGGGGAACTACGAGCAGTACTTC.

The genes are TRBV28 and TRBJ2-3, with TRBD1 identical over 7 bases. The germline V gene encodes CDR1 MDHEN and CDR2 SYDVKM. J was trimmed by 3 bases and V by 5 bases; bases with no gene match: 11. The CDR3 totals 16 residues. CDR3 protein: CASSGPGTGVTDTQYF. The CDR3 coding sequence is TGTGCCAGCAGTGGCCCCGGCACAGGGGTTACAGATACGCAGTATTTT.